This T cell receptor beta chain was recovered during a study of OX40 agonist ivuxolimab in advanced cancers. At the level of the study: Dose-escalation patients had hepatocellular carcinoma, melanoma, renal cell or head and neck cancer.

Germline assignment: CDR1 GTSNPN and CDR2 SVGIG (reference sequence). The CDR3 consists of 13 residues. Trimming took off 4 bases at V and 0 bases at J, with 7 bases between the two ends. Samples were taken at baseline and on day 1 of cycles 4 and 7. TCRdb's copy holds only in-frame clones and misses some; the assay was immunoSEQ multiplex PCR. The sample has 70,000 or so clones, roughly nine tenths seen once. Whole-study results and caveats: Clonal expansion was seen in CD4+ and CD8+ blood T cells by week 6 at 0.1 to 3.0 mg/kg.

In regard to this clone: The antigen remains undetermined.

The V call is TRBV30, the J call TRBJ2-1, with D possibly being TRBD2 (5 bases). Sequencing was performed on CD4+ or CD8+ T cells sorted from blood, taken in a trial of the OX40 agonist ivuxolimab. This clonotype was sampled from an adult with an advanced solid tumor such as melanoma, head and neck, liver or kidney cancer. The CDR3 DNA sequence: TGTGCCTGGACGGGAAGCTCCTACAATGAGCAGTTCTTC. It specifies CAWTGSSYNEQFF.